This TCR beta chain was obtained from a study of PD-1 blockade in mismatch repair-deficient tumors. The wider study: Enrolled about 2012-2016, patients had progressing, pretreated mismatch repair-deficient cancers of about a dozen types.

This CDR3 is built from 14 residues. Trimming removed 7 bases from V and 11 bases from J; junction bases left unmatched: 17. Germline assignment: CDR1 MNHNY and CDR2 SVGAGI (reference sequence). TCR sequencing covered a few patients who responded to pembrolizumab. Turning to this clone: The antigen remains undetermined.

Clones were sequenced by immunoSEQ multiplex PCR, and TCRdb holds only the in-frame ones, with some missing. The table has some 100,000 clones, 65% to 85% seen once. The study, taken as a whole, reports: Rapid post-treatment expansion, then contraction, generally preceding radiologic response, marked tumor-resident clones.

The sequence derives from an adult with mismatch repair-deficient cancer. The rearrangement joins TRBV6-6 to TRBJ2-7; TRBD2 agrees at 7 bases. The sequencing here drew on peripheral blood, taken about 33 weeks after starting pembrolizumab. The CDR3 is CASTSLGSAGDKYF. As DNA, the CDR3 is TGTGCCAGCACGAGCCTCGGCTCTGCGGGGGATAAGTACTTC.